These 29 T cell receptor beta chains were all obtained from the same sample, sequenced in a study of molecular identifiers for immune sequencing clone quantification. TCRdb reanalysed the PCR reads using MiXCR and keeps one entry per CDR3 protein. The sample has more than 550,000 distinct CDR3 sequences; less than 30% are singletons. Source material: naive CD8+ T cells from blood, with Jurkat cell RNA spiked in. The subset: FACS-sorted CD8+CD4-CCR7+CD45RA+ naive T cells. All receptors derive from a human donor in good health. Some libraries in this study had Jurkat cell RNA spiked in.

About this clonotype: A much larger clone sits a single nucleotide away, making a read error possible. The chain links TRBV29-1 to TRBJ1-1; 8 nucleotides match TRBD1. CDR3 length: 13 amino acids. CDR1 and CDR2 from the germline V gene are SQVTM and ANQGSEA. The CDR3 bases are TGCGGCGTAGAGGACAGGGTCTACACTGAAGCTTTCTTT. The encoded protein is CGVEDRVYTEAFF.

This clonotype turned up a few times. This chain joins TRBV2 and TRBJ2-7, with TRBD2 identical over 7 bases. The CDR3 runs to 15 residues. V lost 4 bases and J lost 0; bases outside the gene matches: 6. The germline gives CDR1 SNHLY, CDR2 FYNNEI. DNA of the CDR3: TGTGCCAGCAGTGGAACTAGCGCCAGCTCCTACGAGCAGTACTTC. This gives the protein CASSGTSASSYEQYF. Full variable domain (rest looked up from reference TRBV2 and TRBJ2-7): EPEVTQTPSHQVTQMGQEVILRCVPISNHLYFYWYRQILGQKVEFLVSFYNNEISEKSEIFDDQFSVERPDGSNFTLKIRSTKLEDSAMYFCASSGTSASSYEQYFGPGTRLTVT.

Details on this clonotype: Since a much larger clone is just one base distant, this may be a read error. The V and J genes are TRBV9 and TRBJ2-3; D is possibly TRBD1 or TRBD2 (5 bases each). There are 15 residues in the CDR3. CDR1 and CDR2 (germline): SGDLS, YYNGEE. As DNA, the CDR3 is TGTGCCAGCAGCGTCGAGAAGGGACCCACAGATACGCGGTATTTT. Its translation: CASSVEKGPTDTRYF.

The genes are TRBV7-9 and TRBJ1-1; D unresolved. The CDR3 spans 14 residues. The germline V and J ends were trimmed by 5 bases and 1 base, with 11 bases remaining between them. Germline values: CDR1 SEHNR, CDR2 FQNEAQ (reference sequence). Here the CDR3 reads CASSGDPGNTEAFF. The CDR3 DNA reads TGTGCCAGCAGCGGTGACCCGGGGAACACTGAAGCTTTCTTT.

The sample holds many counts of this clonotype. The genes are TRBV30 and TRBJ2-1; tentatively, D is TRBD2 (5 bases). Per germline, CDR1 GTSNPN and CDR2 SVGIG (reference sequence). The CDR3 totals 12 residues. The V end lost 2 bases, the J end lost 8 bases, and 10 bases lay between the germline ends. CDR3 DNA: TGTGCCTGGAGTACCGCAGCGGATGAGCAGTTCTTC. It is translated as CAWSTAADEQFF.

The V gene is TRBV6-2 or TRBV6-3, the J gene TRBJ2-3; possible D gene TRBD1, 6 bases. Per germline, CDR1 MNHEY and CDR2 SVGEGT. The CDR3 is 16 amino acids. V was cut by 7 bases and J by 1 base, with 18 bases left in between. The CDR3 coding sequence is TGTGCCAGCACTACAATGGACAGTTCGGGCACAGATACGCAGTATTTT. Encoded protein: CASTTMDSSGTDTQYF.

The chain is built from TRBV4-1 and TRBJ2-7; 11 positions agree with TRBD1. The trim removed 2 bases at V and 6 bases at J, leaving 3 bases unmatched. Germline lookup yields CDR1 MGHRA and CDR2 YSYEKL. This CDR3 has 14 residues. The CDR3 loop is CASSQPGQGVEQYF. DNA for the CDR3: TGCGCCAGCAGCCAACCGGGACAGGGGGTCGAGCAGTACTTC.

This chain uses TRBV20-1 with TRBJ2-4; TRBD1 matches at 10 bases. The CDR3 totals 17 residues. After removal of 4 bases from V and 0 bases from J, the junction contained 9 bases not matched to a gene. Per germline, CDR1 DFQATT and CDR2 SNEGSKA (reference sequence). This CDR3 is CSANPGQGLIAKNIQYF. CDR3 nucleotide sequence: TGCAGTGCTAACCCGGGACAGGGGCTAATAGCCAAAAACATTCAGTACTTC.

The genes are TRBV6-2 or TRBV6-3 and TRBJ1-5; no definite D call. Trimming cost V 8 bases and J 0 bases, with 11 bases left between them. The CDR3 has 14 residues. Germline V CDR1 and CDR2: MNHEY, SVGEGT. Written as DNA, the CDR3 is TGTGCCAGCTGTAAACCGACTAGCAATCAGCCCCAGCATTTT. Translating gives CASCKPTSNQPQHF.

About this clonotype itself: A read error is possible here, since a much larger clone lies one base away. This rearrangement joins TRBV29-1 to TRBJ2-5; 11 bases match TRBD1. The CDR3 contains 16 residues. The germline V gene has CDR1 SQVTM and CDR2 ANQGSEA. CDR3 sequence reads: CSVTGQGAVSKETRYF. The CDR3 nucleotides read TGCAGCGTTACAGGACAGGGGGCGGTCAGTAAGGAGACCCGGTACTTC.

This clonotype occurred many times. The chain links TRBV7-9 to TRBJ2-7; 7 bases agree with TRBD2. CDR1 SEHNR and CDR2 FQNEAQ come from the germline V gene (reference sequence). With 2 bases clipped from V and 3 bases from J, the junction kept 10 bases outside the gene matches. CDR3 length equals 16 residues. The CDR3 bases are TGTGCCAGCAGCTTACCTCACGGGGCTAGCGGCTACGAGCAGTACTTC. It specifies CASSLPHGASGYEQYF.

Of note for this clonotype: A much larger clone lies a single base off, so this may be a read error. The rearrangement uses TRBV19 and TRBJ2-5, with 10 bases that match TRBD1. The germline V gene has CDR1 LNHDA and CDR2 SQIVND (reference sequence). The CDR3 loop spans 13 amino acids. As DNA, the CDR3 is TGTACCAGTAGAGGGACAGGGGAAGAGACCCAGTACTTC. Its protein product is CTSRGTGEETQYF.

A remark on this clonotype: A much more abundant neighbour one base away suggests this may be a read error. As the CDR3 is not closed by the conserved phenylalanine or tryptophan, this likely results from a read error. V usage is TRBV4-1 and J usage is TRBJ2-7; TRBD1 agrees at 9 bases. V was pared by 1 base and J by 5 bases, with 6 bases of the junction left unmatched. CDR1 MGHRA and CDR2 YSYEKL come from the germline V gene. The CDR3 is made up of 15 amino acids. CDR3 bases: TGCGCCAGCAGCCAAGTGACAGGGGGTAGGGACGAGCAGTACATC. It yields the protein CASSQVTGGRDEQYI.

A word on this clonotype: This may be a read error: a much more frequent sequence differs by one nucleotide. CDR3 residues: CASSLVGHQVGYF. The CDR3 DNA sequence: TGTGCCAGCAGCTTAGTGGGACACCAAGTGGGGTACTTC. The J gene is TRBJ2-5, the V gene TRBV7-2; a weak D match, TRBD1 (6 bases). Trimming pared 1 base from V and 13 bases from J, leaving 16 bases between. The CDR3 is 13 residues long. Per the germline V gene, CDR1 is SGHTA and CDR2 is FQGNSA.

Comment on this clonotype: A junction boundary mismatches the germline segment, possibly from a read error. DNA for the CDR3: TGTGCCACCAGTGAACATTATAGCAATCGGCCCCAGCATTTT. Translation: CATSEHYSNRPQHF. J is TRBJ1-5 and V is TRBV24-1; no clear D. The CDR3 consists of 14 residues. Germline lookup yields CDR1 KGHDR and CDR2 SFDVKD.

Turning to this clonotype: A much larger clone sits a single nucleotide away, making a read error possible. CDR3 nucleotides: TGTGACAGCAGCTTCTGGACCGTCGCCTACGAGCAGTACTTC. It encodes CDSSFWTVAYEQYF. The V call is TRBV5-3, the J call TRBJ2-7; D not certain. TRBV5-3 counts as an open reading frame of uncertain function. The CDR3 length is 14 residues.

The gene calls are TRBV30 and TRBJ2-7; the match to TRBD1 covers 12 bases. The CDR3 spans 12 residues. Trimming cost V 8 bases and J 4 bases; bases outside gene matches: 3. Looked up from germline, CDR1 is GTSNPN and CDR2 is SVGIG (reference sequence). The CDR3 is CALGQGAYEQYF. For the CDR3, the DNA is TGTGCCCTGGGACAGGGGGCGTACGAGCAGTACTTC.

For this clonotype: Since a much larger clone is just one base distant, this may be a read error. This rearrangement joins TRBV7-6 to TRBJ1-1, with D unclear. Germline CDR1 reads SGHVS; CDR2 reads FNYEAQ. This CDR3 is built from 13 residues. The CDR3 here is CASSRGPYTEALF. CDR3 sequence (DNA): TGTGCCAGCTCCAGAGGACCCTACACTGAAGCTCTCTTT.

This clonotype was detected a few times. The rearrangement joins TRBV29-1 to TRBJ2-1; TRBD2 matches 13 bases. This CDR3 region has 15 residues. J was trimmed by 7 bases and V by 4 bases; bases with no gene match: 7. CDR1 is SQVTM, CDR2 ANQGSEA, per germline. DNA of the CDR3: TGCAGCGTTGCCCTACTAGCGGGAGGGCCTAATGAGCAGTTCTTC. Protein product: CSVALLAGGPNEQFF.

This clonotype was seen at least ten times. J is TRBJ2-4 and V is TRBV9; no clear D. Germline loops: CDR1 SGDLS, CDR2 YYNGEE. This CDR3 has 12 amino acids. V was shortened by 6 bases and J by 0 bases, with 4 bases between the two germline ends. CDR3 sequence (DNA): TGTGCCAGCAAGGGAGCCAAAAACATTCAGTACTTC. Protein: CASKGAKNIQYF.

This clonotype has only a few counts. The chain carries TRBV19 and TRBJ1-2, with D uncertain. V was cut by 3 bases and J by 4 bases, with 15 bases left in between. Germline CDR1 reads LNHDA; CDR2 reads SQIVND (reference sequence). This CDR3 is 15 amino acids long. The CDR3 bases are TGTGCCAGTAGTATCGCTGGAGAGGACCCCTATGGCTACACCTTC. Amino acids: CASSIAGEDPYGYTF. Full variable domain (missing parts from reference TRBV19 and TRBJ1-2): DGGITQSPKYLFRKEGQNVTLSCEQNLNHDAMYWYRQDPGQGLRLIYYSQIVNDFQKGDIAEGYSVSREKKESFPLTVTSAQKNPTAFYLCASSIAGEDPYGYTFGSGTRLTVV.

This clonotype was recorded only once. The chain joins TRBV29-1 to TRBJ2-5; D is ambiguous. This CDR3 is 15 amino acids long. Germline CDR1 and CDR2: SQVTM and ANQGSEA. V shed 6 bases and J shed 9 bases, with 26 bases lying between them. The CDR3 DNA reads as TGCAGCGTACCCGCCTACCGAAGTTACCAAGCGCCCCAGTACTTC. Protein: CSVPAYRSYQAPQYF.

A few counts support this clonotype. An end of the junction differs from the germline gene, which may be a read error. The J gene is TRBJ1-5, the V gene TRBV6-1; D may be TRBD1 (5 bases). Germline assignment: CDR1 MNHNS and CDR2 SASEGT. There are 15 residues in the CDR3. This CDR3 is CASIERGGWNQPQHF. CDR3 in DNA: TGTGCCAGCATTGAACGGGGGGGGTGGAATCAGCCCCAGCATTTT.

As to this clonotype: As the CDR3 is not closed by the conserved phenylalanine or tryptophan, this likely results from a read error. The chain employs TRBV6-5 and TRBJ1-5, with 7 nucleotides matching TRBD1. The CDR3 loop spans 13 amino acids. Germline V gene sequence: CDR1 MNHEY, CDR2 SVGAGI. The CDR3 protein is CASRGTDYQPQHS. CDR3 in DNA: TGTGCTAGCCGAGGGACAGATTATCAGCCCCAGCATTCT.

In this sample, this clonotype turned up a few times. The chain carries TRBV6-6 and TRBJ2-5; D gene unclear. V lost 2 bases, J lost 5 bases, and 18 bases lay in between. From germline, CDR1 is MNHNY and CDR2 SVGAGI (reference sequence). The CDR3 loop spans 16 amino acids. CDR3 in DNA: TGTGCCAGCAGTTACCCATTGGCCGAGATGAGGGAGACCCAGTACTTC. It encodes CASSYPLAEMRETQYF.

The table lists this clonotype with a few counts. V usage is TRBV3-1 and J usage is TRBJ2-2; weak D call: TRBD2 (6 bases). V was cut by 0 bases and J by 5 bases, with 16 bases left in between. Per germline, CDR1 LGHDT and CDR2 YNNKEL (reference sequence). The CDR3 consists of 17 residues. CDR3 nucleotides: TGTGCCAGCAGCCAAGATTACCCCGGGAGTCTTACCGGGGAGCTGTTTTTT. It is translated as CASSQDYPGSLTGELFF.

This clonotype showed up just a few times. V gene TRBV13 combines with J gene TRBJ2-2; 13 bases align to TRBD2. The CDR3 runs 15 residues. V lost 3 bases and J lost 7; bases outside the gene matches: 2. Per the germline V gene, CDR1 is PRHDT and CDR2 is FYEKMQ (reference sequence). CDR3 bases: TGTGCCAGCAGCTTGGGGACTAGCGGGATCGGGGAGCTGTTTTTT. Protein product: CASSLGTSGIGELFF.

This clonotype was seen ten or more times. The CDR3 sequence is CAWSTIAGEQYF. In DNA, the CDR3 is TGTGCCTGGAGTACAATAGCGGGGGAGCAGTACTTC. The V gene is TRBV30, the J gene TRBJ2-7; 8 positions match TRBD2. V gave up 2 bases and J gave up 7 bases; unmatched junction bases: 4. Germline CDR1 reads GTSNPN; CDR2 reads SVGIG (reference sequence). The CDR3 length is 12 residues.

Ten or more counts support this clonotype. The chain carries TRBV24-1 and TRBJ2-1; the D is unclear. Germline assignment: CDR1 KGHDR and CDR2 SFDVKD. Deletions cut 4 bases from V and 7 bases from J, with 16 bases between. This CDR3 spans 15 amino acids. The chain's CDR3 is CATSDVDRSSNEQFF. CDR3 DNA: TGTGCCACCAGTGACGTTGACCGGAGTAGTAATGAGCAGTTCTTC.